This T cell receptor beta chain was retrieved from a study of T cell changes during pregnancy in multiple sclerosis. The CDR3 spans 14 residues. Germline V gene lookup returns CDR1 SGHKS and CDR2 YYEKEE (reference sequence). V lost 2 bases and J lost 8, with 13 bases in between. The table came from immunoSEQ multiplex PCR; TCRdb's copy has only in-frame clones and leaves some out. The sample consists of roughly 55,000 clones, approximately 92% of them appearing once. Sequenced material: CD4+ T cells from peripheral blood mononuclear cells, taken after pregnancy. The V gene is TRBV5-5, the J gene TRBJ1-4; tentative D call: TRBD1 (5 bases). This sequence was found in a female donor in good health, enrolled as a control in a pregnancy study. The CDR3 coding sequence is TGTGCCAGCAGCTTCCCAGGGCGGGAGGAAAAACTGTTTTTT. Translating gives CASSFPGREEKLFF.